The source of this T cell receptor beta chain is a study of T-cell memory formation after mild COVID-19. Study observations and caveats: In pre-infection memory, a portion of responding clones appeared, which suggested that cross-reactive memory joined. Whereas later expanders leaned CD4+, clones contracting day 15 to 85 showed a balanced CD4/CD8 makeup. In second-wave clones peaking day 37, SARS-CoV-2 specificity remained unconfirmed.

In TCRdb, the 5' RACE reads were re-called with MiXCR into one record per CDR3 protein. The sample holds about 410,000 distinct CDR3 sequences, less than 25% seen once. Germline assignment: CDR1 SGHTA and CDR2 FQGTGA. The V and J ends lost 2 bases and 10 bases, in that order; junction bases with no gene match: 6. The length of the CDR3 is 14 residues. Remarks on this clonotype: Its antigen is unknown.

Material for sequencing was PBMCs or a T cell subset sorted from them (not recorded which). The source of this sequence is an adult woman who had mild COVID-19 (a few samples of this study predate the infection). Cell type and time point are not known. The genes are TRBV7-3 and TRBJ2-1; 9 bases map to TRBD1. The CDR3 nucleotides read TGTGCCAGCAGCTTAGGGACAGGGTATTCGGAGCAGTTCTTC. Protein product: CASSLGTGYSEQFF.